A single sample is the source of the 26 T cell receptor beta chains below, sequenced in a study of CXCR3-negative and CXCR3-positive naive CD8 T cells. UMI-labeled 5' RACE TRB cDNA libraries were prepared from the cells. One entry per CDR3 protein, without DNA, is what TCRdb gives after re-calling the 5' RACE reads. In total, the table holds tens of thousands of distinct CDR3 sequences. The source material was naive CXCR3- CD8+ T cells from blood. The subset was: CD45RO-CCR7+CD27+CD95- naive CD8+ T cells lacking CXCR3 (TNR3-). All receptors come from a human donor in good health. Some clones in this sample may be carry-over from other donors' samples.

The chain joins TRBV18 to TRBJ1-4; there is no DNA to check the TCRdb D call of TRBD1. Germline CDR1 reads KGHSH; CDR2 reads LQKENI. This CDR3 spans 17 amino acids. CDR3 sequence: CASSPDSHPATNEKLFF.

The CDR3 protein is CSAREVGGASYEQYF. The chain joins TRBV20-1 to TRBJ2-7. CDR1 and CDR2 from the germline V gene are DFQATT and SNEGSKA (reference sequence). The CDR3 totals 15 residues.

The chain recombines TRBV28 with TRBJ1-6; the D call of TRBD1 rests on TCRdb alone, since no DNA is present to check it. Looked up from germline, CDR1 is MDHEN and CDR2 is SYDVKM. The CDR3 extends over 15 amino acids. This CDR3 is CASSVTGANNSPLHF.

The genes are TRBV7-9 and TRBJ2-7; TCRdb's D call, TRBD1, is unchecked because there is no DNA. This CDR3 is built from 14 residues. Germline lookup yields CDR1 SEHNR and CDR2 FQNEAQ (reference sequence). CDR3 residues: CASSMGTARWEQYF.

The chain is built from TRBV4-1 and TRBJ2-1; TCRdb proposes TRBD1, but this gene call is untestable without DNA. The CDR3 runs 14 residues. Germline V gene sequence: CDR1 MGHRA, CDR2 YSYEKL. CDR3 residues: CASSQIQGGDEQFF.

The CDR3 reads CASRALAGEGTDTQYF. The J gene is TRBJ2-3, the V gene TRBV6-6; the D call of TRBD2 rests on TCRdb alone, since no DNA is present to check it. CDR1 is MNHNY, CDR2 SVGAGI, per germline (reference sequence). CDR3 size: 16 residues.

The chain combines TRBV11-2 with TRBJ2-1; the TCRdb call, TRBD2, lacks DNA for checking. The germline V gene encodes CDR1 SGHAT and CDR2 FQNNGV. The CDR3 length is 14 residues. The CDR3 sequence: CASSTRGRPNEQFF.

The chain joins TRBV28 to TRBJ2-7; TCRdb proposes TRBD1, but this gene call is untestable without DNA. The CDR3 extends over 16 amino acids. Germline-derived CDR1 and CDR2 are MDHEN and SYDVKM. The CDR3 loop is CASRSIRQGGGDEQYF.

This sequence joins TRBV29-1 and TRBJ2-7; there is no DNA to check the TCRdb D call of TRBD1. This CDR3 spans 18 amino acids. Germline lookup yields CDR1 SQVTM and CDR2 ANQGSEA. The CDR3 sequence is CSVTAPLTVTYMGDEQYF.

The chain joins TRBV7-9 to TRBJ2-1; without DNA, the TCRdb call of TRBD1 cannot be checked. Germline V lookup: CDR1 SEHNR, CDR2 FQNEAQ (reference sequence). The CDR3 contains 17 residues. The CDR3 protein is CASSSHAQGSSYNEQFF. The entire variable domain, with the rest obtained from reference TRBV7-9 and TRBJ2-1, is as follows: DTGVSQNPRHKITKRGQNVTFRCDPISEHNRLYWYRQTLGQGPEFLTYFQNEAQLEKSRLLSDRFSAERPKGSFSTLEIQRTEQGDSAMYLCASSSHAQGSSYNEQFFGPGTRLTVL.

The V call is TRBV29-1, the J call TRBJ2-5; with no DNA, the TCRdb D assignment of TRBD1 cannot be verified. Germline V gene data show CDR1 as SQVTM and CDR2 as ANQGSEA. The CDR3 sequence is 15 residues long. This CDR3 reads CSVEDRDRDQETQYF.

The CDR3 sequence: CSVVEGTGELFF. V gene TRBV29-1 combines with J gene TRBJ2-2; TCRdb returns TRBD2, unconfirmable since there is no DNA. Germline V lookup: CDR1 SQVTM, CDR2 ANQGSEA. The CDR3 extends over 12 amino acids.

V and J are TRBV5-1 and TRBJ2-7. CDR1 SGHRS and CDR2 YFSETQ come from the germline V gene. CDR3 length: 13 amino acids. The CDR3 reads CASSLTPIYEQYF.

This rearrangement joins TRBV19 to TRBJ2-7; TCRdb indicates TRBD2, and absent DNA this call remains unverified. The CDR3 covers 15 residues. Germline V gene lookup returns CDR1 LNHDA and CDR2 SQIVND (reference sequence). The CDR3 protein is CASSISTSGRYEQYF.

The V call is TRBV28, the J call TRBJ1-1. The CDR3 runs to 15 residues. Germline-derived CDR1 and CDR2 are MDHEN and SYDVKM. CDR3 amino acids: CASSFSLSGNTEAFF.

This chain uses TRBV29-1 with TRBJ2-1. CDR1 is SQVTM and CDR2 is ANQGSEA in the germline V gene. The CDR3 covers 13 residues. CDR3 loop: CSVEEFVGNEQFF.

The V and J genes are TRBV27 and TRBJ1-6; TCRdb proposes TRBD1, but this gene call is untestable without DNA. CDR3 size: 14 residues. Germline V gene data show CDR1 as MNHEY and CDR2 as SMNVEV (reference sequence). The CDR3 sequence: CASREGLRLAPLHF.

V gene TRBV20-1 combines with J gene TRBJ2-5; lacking DNA, the TRBD1 call made by TCRdb goes unchecked. This CDR3 is 12 amino acids long. Germline assignment: CDR1 DFQATT and CDR2 SNEGSKA (reference sequence). CDR3 protein: CSARAPGETQYF.

V gene TRBV14 combines with J gene TRBJ2-7; lacking DNA, the TRBD1 call made by TCRdb goes unchecked. This CDR3 has 13 residues. Germline-derived CDR1 and CDR2 are SGHDN and FVKESK. CDR3 residues: CASSPGQTYEQYF.

The chain employs TRBV21-1 and TRBJ2-5; TCRdb names TRBD2, which stays unverified in the absence of DNA. TRBV21-1 has pseudogene status. The CDR3 runs 19 residues. CDR3 loop: CASSSLAGYYLPSGETQYF.

The chain has TRBV7-2 and TRBJ1-6; the TRBD1 assignment by TCRdb is unverifiable without DNA. The CDR3 is 15 residues long. Germline loops: CDR1 SGHTA, CDR2 FQGNSA. The CDR3 protein is CASSLDPGIGSPLHF. Complete variable domain (other parts from reference TRBV7-2 and TRBJ1-6): GAGVSQSPSNKVTEKGKDVELRCDPISGHTALYWYRQSLGQGLEFLIYFQGNSAPDKSGLPSDRFSAERTGGSVSTLTIQRTQQEDSAVYLCASSLDPGIGSPLHFGNGTRLTVT.

V usage is TRBV4-3 and J usage is TRBJ2-3; TCRdb proposes TRBD2, but this gene call is untestable without DNA. CDR3 length equals 15 residues. Germline assignment: CDR1 LGHNA and CDR2 YSLEER. The CDR3 region is CASSPSASSTDTQYF.

This rearrangement joins TRBV9 to TRBJ2-7; TCRdb outputs TRBD2, but without DNA this stays unchecked. The CDR3 has 14 amino acids. Per germline, CDR1 SGDLS and CDR2 YYNGEE. The CDR3 protein is CASSPSGILHEQYF.

The V call is TRBV29-1, the J call TRBJ2-2. There are 12 residues in the CDR3. CDR1 is SQVTM, CDR2 ANQGSEA, per germline. The CDR3 sequence: CSVLVHTGELFF.

The chain has TRBV7-9 and TRBJ2-2; TCRdb's D call, TRBD2, is unchecked because there is no DNA. CDR1 SEHNR and CDR2 FQNEAQ come from the germline V gene (reference sequence). This CDR3 region has 19 residues. CDR3 loop: CASSPDGTRLAGATGELFF. The variable domain in full, completed from reference TRBV7-9 and TRBJ2-2, reads DTGVSQNPRHKITKRGQNVTFRCDPISEHNRLYWYRQTLGQGPEFLTYFQNEAQLEKSRLLSDRFSAERPKGSFSTLEIQRTEQGDSAMYLCASSPDGTRLAGATGELFFGEGSRLTVL.

The chain links TRBV15 to TRBJ1-2; absent DNA, TCRdb's TRBD1 call cannot be checked. The CDR3 has 15 amino acids. Per germline, CDR1 LNHNV and CDR2 YYDKDF (reference sequence). The CDR3 sequence is CATSITDRDGYGYTF.